This TCR beta chain is from a study of blood T cell repertoires in COVID-19. Study overall: COVID-19 samples from acute and convalescent phases originated in the United States, Italy and Spain. In each case, the material was cDNA or gDNA derived from T cells, B-cell-depleted T cells, or PBMCs.

Source study methods: Estimated nucleated cell counts came from reference gene primer amplification. Sequenced by immunoSEQ multiplex PCR; TCRdb stores in-frame clones only, minus some. The V and J calls and clone size are taken from that table; D and trimming were inferred from the DNA. This repertoire shows some 42,000 clones, around four fifths found once; its top ten account for 5% to 7%. Trimming took 0 bases from V and 7 from J; bases not matched to a gene: 6. The CDR3 extends over 16 amino acids. Germline lookup yields CDR1 LGHNA and CDR2 YNFKEQ. The sample comprised peripheral blood. This TCR was recovered from a man in his fifties with active COVID-19. The chain couples TRBV4-2 to TRBJ1-6, with TRBD1 matching over 7 bases. The CDR3 sequence is CASSQDLTGANSPLHF. The CDR3 region has the DNA TGTGCCAGCAGCCAAGATCTTACAGGGGCAAATTCACCCCTCCACTTT.